This entry lists 30 T cell receptor beta chains sequenced from one sample in a study of control samples from healthy donors and cancer patients. TCRdb keeps only in-frame clones here, not all; method: immunoSEQ multiplex PCR. The repertoire includes 120,000 or so clones, approximately 87% of them detected once, and over 10% sits in the top ten. The sequencing sample was made of blood. The receptor set was obtained from a man aged 25-40 years in good health.

This chain joins TRBV11-3 and TRBJ2-6, with a tentative D call TRBD1 (6 bases). The ends were cut back, 5 bases at V and 2 bases at J, with 19 bases in the middle. Looked up from germline, CDR1 is SGHNT and CDR2 is YENEEA. CDR3 length: 18 residues. The CDR3 reads CASSRNHLNRAGANVLTF. CDR3 DNA: TGTGCCAGCAGCCGGAACCACCTGAACAGGGCTGGGGCCAACGTCCTGACTTTC.

The chain employs TRBV9 and TRBJ2-7; 9 bases agree with TRBD2. This CDR3 spans 15 amino acids. Germline-derived CDR1 and CDR2 are SGDLS and YYNGEE. Trimming removed 0 bases from V and 4 bases from J; junction bases left unmatched: 5. CDR3 in DNA: TGTGCCAGCAGCGTAGGTCTAGCGGGAACATACGAGCAGTACTTC. Its protein is CASSVGLAGTYEQYF.

In DNA, the CDR3 is TGTGCCAGCAGCTTACGCAACAGGGGGCAGGGGACCCAGTACTTC. Translation gives CASSLRNRGQGTQYF. The chain uses TRBV7-8 and TRBJ2-5; 9 bases fit TRBD1. The CDR3 contains 15 residues. Germline lookup yields CDR1 SGHVS and CDR2 FQNEAQ. The J segment lost 7 bases and the V segment lost 2 bases, leaving 8 bases of the junction unmatched.

V usage is TRBV2 and J usage is TRBJ1-1; weak D call: TRBD1 (6 bases). The CDR3 is 14 residues long. Trimming removed 7 bases from V and 6 bases from J, with 18 bases in between. Germline values: CDR1 SNHLY, CDR2 FYNNEI. CDR3 sequence: CASTPQGGRAEAFF. DNA for the CDR3: TGTGCCAGCACCCCACAGGGAGGAAGGGCTGAAGCTTTCTTT.

This chain joins TRBV6-6 and TRBJ1-2; D call uncertain. CDR1 is MNHNY and CDR2 is SVGAGI in the germline V gene (reference sequence). Trimming removed 3 bases from V and 6 bases from J, with 8 bases in between. CDR3 length: 12 residues. The CDR3 nucleotides are TGTGCCAGCAGTTATCGGCGGGATGGCTACACCTTC. Translating it yields CASSYRRDGYTF.

The chain couples TRBV7-3 to TRBJ2-1; D perhaps matches TRBD2 (5 bases). The length of the CDR3 is 15 residues. Trimming left V 2 bases short and J 1 base short, with 9 bases between. CDR1 and CDR2 from the germline V gene are SGHTA and FQGTGA. CDR3 DNA sequence: TGTGCCAGCAGCTTAGGAGGTGGTTCCTACAATGAGCAGTTCTTC. It codes for CASSLGGGSYNEQFF.

The gene calls are TRBV19 and TRBJ2-2; the D gene is possibly TRBD2 (6 bases). Deletions cut 6 bases from V and 5 bases from J, with 19 bases between. The germline gives CDR1 LNHDA, CDR2 SQIVND (reference sequence). This CDR3 has 16 residues. The CDR3 spells CASSNPPGVNTGELFF. The CDR3 bases are TGTGCCAGTAGCAACCCCCCGGGGGTTAATACCGGGGAGCTGTTTTTT.

The V and J genes are TRBV29-1 and TRBJ1-4, with a possible D match to TRBD1 (5 bases). V was clipped by 2 bases and J by 6 bases, with 7 bases between them. Germline CDR1 is SQVTM and CDR2 is ANQGSEA. The CDR3 runs 12 residues. Here the CDR3 DNA reads TGCAGCGTTGAAAAAGGGGATGAAAAACTGTTTTTT. The encoded protein is CSVEKGDEKLFF.

The chain couples TRBV18 to TRBJ1-2; D is uncertain. The CDR3 covers 15 residues. V was pared by 3 bases and J by 1 base, with 12 bases between. The germline CDR1 and CDR2 sequences are KGHSH and LQKENI. CDR3 nucleotides: TGTGCCAGCTCACCTACGAGGGATTATAACTATGGCTACACCTTC. Translation gives CASSPTRDYNYGYTF.

The chain couples TRBV2 to TRBJ2-3; D call uncertain. The CDR3 contains 12 residues. CDR1 and CDR2 from the germline V gene are SNHLY and FYNNEI. V dropped 6 bases and J dropped 5 bases, with 9 bases sitting between them. The DNA for the CDR3 is TGTGCCAGCAGAACCGACGGAGATACGCAGTATTTT. The encoded protein is CASRTDGDTQYF.

In DNA form, the CDR3 reads TGTGCCATCAGTGATCCGGACAGGGGTTTGTTTGCCACCATATATTTT. It codes for CAISDPDRGLFATIYF. The chain has TRBV10-3 and TRBJ1-3, with 9 bases that match TRBD1. CDR1 and CDR2 from the germline V gene are ENHRY and SYGVKD. J gave up 9 bases and V 3 bases, and 12 bases lay outside the gene matches. The CDR3 spans 16 residues.

The gene calls are TRBV2 and TRBJ2-5; 9 bases align to TRBD2. The trim removed 2 bases at V and 5 bases at J, leaving 12 bases unmatched. Germline CDR1 and CDR2: SNHLY and FYNNEI. The CDR3 covers 17 residues. CDR3 region: CASSESHSAGGRETQYF. The CDR3 nucleotides read TGTGCCAGCAGTGAATCTCATTCGGCGGGGGGGCGGGAGACCCAGTACTTC.

The chain couples TRBV29-1 to TRBJ1-2, with 9 bases matching TRBD1. Germline V CDR1 and CDR2: SQVTM, ANQGSEA. The CDR3 is 16 amino acids. J was trimmed by 8 bases and V by 4 bases; bases with no gene match: 17. The CDR3 protein is CSVGITPRTGARGYTF. As DNA, the CDR3 is TGCAGCGTTGGCATAACTCCCAGGACAGGGGCACGAGGCTACACCTTC.

The gene calls are TRBV7-9 and TRBJ1-1; weak D call: TRBD1 (5 bases). CDR3 length equals 14 residues. Trimming shortened V by 0 bases and J by 4 bases, and 9 bases separated the two germline ends. Germline V lookup: CDR1 SEHNR, CDR2 FQNEAQ (reference sequence). CDR3 loop: CASSLAGAGTEAFF. The DNA of the CDR3 is TGTGCCAGCAGCTTAGCAGGGGCAGGCACTGAAGCTTTCTTT.

The V gene is TRBV5-5, the J gene TRBJ1-1; tentatively, D is TRBD1 (5 bases). CDR1 and CDR2 (germline): SGHKS, YYEKEE (reference sequence). The CDR3 extends over 17 amino acids. Trimming stripped 2 bases from V and 7 bases from J, with 24 bases between. The CDR3 sequence is CASSFGQGGLLIFEAFF. The CDR3 bases are TGTGCCAGCAGCTTTGGGCAGGGAGGCCTATTGATATTTGAAGCTTTCTTT.

The V call is TRBV3-1 (or the pseudogene TRBV3-2), the J call TRBJ1-3; no firm D call. Trimming took 1 base from V and 0 from J, leaving 16 bases between them. Germline CDR1 LGHDT, CDR2 YNNKEL (reference sequence). The CDR3 runs 18 residues. CDR3 loop: CASSQVPWGFVSGNTIYF. The CDR3 DNA sequence: TGTGCCAGCAGCCAAGTTCCCTGGGGTTTCGTCTCTGGAAACACCATATATTTT.

The table lists this clone with a count of one. This chain uses TRBV19 with TRBJ2-1; D uncertain. The V end lost 5 bases, the J end lost 6 bases, and 11 bases lay between the germline ends. Germline V gene data show CDR1 as LNHDA and CDR2 as SQIVND (reference sequence). CDR3 length: 13 residues. The DNA of the CDR3 is TGTGCCAGTAGTTTCGGACCGTTCAATGAGCAGTTCTTC. Amino acid sequence: CASSFGPFNEQFF.

This chain connects TRBV5-1 to TRBJ2-5, with D unresolved. Trimming left V 5 bases short and J 3 bases short, with 5 bases between. Germline CDR1 is SGHRS and CDR2 is YFSETQ. The CDR3 sequence is 11 residues long. Written as DNA, the CDR3 is TGCGCCAGCAGGTACGAAGAGACCCAGTACTTC. It specifies CASRYEETQYF.

This clone has more than one count but fewer than ten. This chain links TRBV28 with TRBJ2-7, with 10 bases matching TRBD2. The CDR3 extends over 16 amino acids. In germline, CDR1 is MDHEN, CDR2 SYDVKM. J lost 0 bases, V lost 1 base, and 3 bases had no gene match. CDR3 amino acids: CASSLSTSGSSYEQYV. CDR3 coding DNA: TGTGCCAGCAGTTTATCGACTAGCGGGTCCTCCTACGAGCAGTACGTC.

Notes on this clone: Additional DNA sequences in this sample encode the identical CDR3. The V gene is TRBV3-1 (or the pseudogene TRBV3-2), the J gene TRBJ1-5, with TRBD1 matching over 7 bases. The CDR3 extends over 13 amino acids. V lost 2 bases, J lost 5 bases, and 0 bases stayed unmatched. Germline-derived CDR1 and CDR2 are LGHDT and YNNKEL (reference sequence). The CDR3 here is CASSQQGDQPQHF. In DNA form, the CDR3 reads TGTGCCAGCAGCCAACAGGGGGATCAGCCCCAGCATTTT.

The V gene is TRBV5-5, the J gene TRBJ2-2, with 7 bases matching TRBD1. V shed 5 bases, J shed 0 bases, and the junction held 7 bases outside the gene matches. The CDR3 loop spans 16 amino acids. CDR1 SGHKS and CDR2 YYEKEE come from the germline V gene (reference sequence). CDR3 in amino acids: CASRPLGTANTGELFF. In DNA, the CDR3 is TGTGCCAGCAGACCACTCGGGACAGCGAACACCGGGGAGCTGTTTTTT. Supplemented by reference TRBV5-5 and TRBJ2-2, the full variable domain reads DAGVTQSPTHLIKTRGQQVTLRCSPISGHKSVSWYQQVLGQGPQFIFQYYEKEERGRGNFPDRFSARQFPNYSSELNVNALLLGDSALYLCASRPLGTANTGELFFGEGSRLTVL.

This clone occurred a few times. The rearrangement links TRBV19 to TRBJ1-5; TRBD1 might be the D (5 bases). The CDR3 loop spans 13 amino acids. The V gene lost 4 bases and the J gene lost 4 bases, with 8 bases spanning the gap. Germline CDR1 reads LNHDA; CDR2 reads SQIVND (reference sequence). The CDR3 DNA is TGTGCCAGTAGTACCGCAGGGAATCAGCCCCAGCATTTT. Encoded protein: CASSTAGNQPQHF. Variable domain in full (rest from reference TRBV19 and TRBJ1-5): DGGITQSPKYLFRKEGQNVTLSCEQNLNHDAMYWYRQDPGQGLRLIYYSQIVNDFQKGDIAEGYSVSREKKESFPLTVTSAQKNPTAFYLCASSTAGNQPQHFGDGTRLSIL.

This clone was observed a few times. V gene TRBV24-1 combines with J gene TRBJ2-5; D is possibly TRBD2 (6 bases). Trimming removed 4 bases from V and 4 bases from J, with 18 bases in between. Germline CDR1 and CDR2: KGHDR and SFDVKD. The CDR3 contains 16 residues. Written as DNA, the CDR3 is TGTGCCACCAGTGACCCCGGACGGGAGTCCCGAGAGACCCAGTACTTC. This codes for CATSDPGRESRETQYF.

As concerns this clone: Other DNA sequences in the sample encode the same CDR3. The chain joins TRBV30 to TRBJ1-2; D gene ambiguous. CDR1 is GTSNPN and CDR2 is SVGIG in the germline V gene (reference sequence). The CDR3 extends over 11 amino acids. The V end lost 5 bases, the J end lost 4 bases, and 8 bases lay between the germline ends. CDR3 sequence reads: CAWSGVYGYTF. The CDR3 DNA follows: TGTGCCTGGTCCGGGGTCTATGGCTACACCTTC.

The rearrangement uses TRBV3-1 (or the pseudogene TRBV3-2) and TRBJ2-1, with 15 nucleotides matching TRBD2. Unmatched junction bases numbered 7, after V lost 4 bases and J lost 9 bases. The CDR3 runs 16 residues. Germline CDR1 LGHDT, CDR2 YNNKEL (reference sequence). CDR3 nucleotides: TGTGCCAGCAGCCGCGGGACTAGCGGGGGGATGGGTGAGCAGTTCTTC. This encodes CASSRGTSGGMGEQFF.

This clone appeared once. The chain has TRBV5-1 and TRBJ2-3, with 12 bases identical to TRBD2. J gave up 4 bases and V 4 bases, and 7 bases lay outside the gene matches. The CDR3 contains 16 residues. CDR1 is SGHRS, CDR2 YFSETQ, per germline. CDR3 nucleotide sequence: TGCGCCAGCAGCCGAAATCTAGCGGGGGGGGCAGATACGCAGTATTTT. It is translated as CASSRNLAGGADTQYF.

The V gene is TRBV29-1, the J gene TRBJ2-3; D remains unclear. CDR1 is SQVTM and CDR2 is ANQGSEA in the germline V gene. The ends were cut back, 4 bases at V and 0 bases at J, with 11 bases in the middle. CDR3 length: 14 amino acids. The CDR3: CSVGVGSSTDTQYF. The CDR3, as DNA: TGCAGCGTTGGGGTTGGATCTAGCACAGATACGCAGTATTTT.

This sequence joins TRBV6-5 and TRBJ2-7, with D possibly matching TRBD1 (6 bases). This CDR3 region has 15 residues. V lost 4 bases, J lost 7 bases, and 20 bases lay in between. The germline gives CDR1 MNHEY, CDR2 SVGAGI. CDR3 nucleotide sequence: TGTGCCAGCAGTTCCCCCGGGCAGGGGCACCTAGAGCAGTACTTC. This gives the protein CASSSPGQGHLEQYF.

This clone appeared a single time. The V call is TRBV5-1, the J call TRBJ1-4; 11 positions match TRBD1. Germline CDR1 is SGHRS and CDR2 is YFSETQ. V lost 3 bases, J lost 7 bases, and 8 bases stayed unmatched. This CDR3 contains 16 residues. CDR3 sequence reads: CASSSSLDRGREKLFF. DNA for the CDR3: TGCGCCAGCAGCTCTTCCTTGGACAGGGGGCGTGAAAAACTGTTTTTT.

The chain employs TRBV19 and TRBJ2-3, with D tentatively TRBD1 (5 bases). Per the germline V gene, CDR1 is LNHDA and CDR2 is SQIVND (reference sequence). V lost 4 bases and J 2 bases, leaving 13 bases between the germline ends. The CDR3 extends over 15 amino acids. The DNA for the CDR3 is TGTGCCAGTAGTAACAGGCCGATCCCCACAGATACGCAGTATTTT. Its protein product is CASSNRPIPTDTQYF. Looking up the rest from reference TRBV19 and TRBJ2-3 gives the full variable domain: DGGITQSPKYLFRKEGQNVTLSCEQNLNHDAMYWYRQDPGQGLRLIYYSQIVNDFQKGDIAEGYSVSREKKESFPLTVTSAQKNPTAFYLCASSNRPIPTDTQYFGPGTRLTVL.